This T cell receptor (beta chain) was profiled in a study of Graves' ophthalmopathy and Graves' hyperthyroidism. Certain patients were not enrolled. These were patients with other autoimmune diseases, uncontrolled infections, pregnancy or lactation. Trimming pared 5 bases from V and 3 bases from J, leaving 11 bases between. The CDR3 runs 13 residues. Germline loops: CDR1 KGHSH, CDR2 LQKENI. RNA served as the template for amplifying TCR beta CDR3 regions. The authors performed first-round RT-PCR with HTBI primers and then a second-round multiplex PCR. TCRdb itself ran the multiplex PCR reads through MiXCR, one entry per CDR3 protein. The sample includes 200,000 to 250,000 distinct CDR3 sequences, around a fifth of them seen just once.

The sample comprised peripheral blood. The source of this sequence is a woman aged 50 to 65 with Graves' ophthalmopathy. The V call is TRBV18, the J call TRBJ2-7; possibly TRBD2 for D (5 bases). CDR3 in DNA: TGTGCCAGCTCAGCGGGCGGAGTCTACGAGCAGTACTTC. It yields the protein CASSAGGVYEQYF.